The clone carrying this T cell receptor beta chain has ten or more counts. One entry per CDR3 protein results from TCRdb running MiXCR on the 5' RACE reads. The sample consists of 550,000 to 600,000 distinct CDR3 sequences, roughly a sixth of them appearing once. Between the trimmed V and J ends, which lost 5 bases and 5 bases, there was a span of 13 bases. Germline loops: CDR1 SGHTA, CDR2 FQGTGA. The CDR3 totals 14 residues. The record originates from a study of T-cell memory formation after mild COVID-19. The clonotype comes from an adult woman who had mild COVID-19 (a few samples of this study predate the infection). Cell type and time point are not known. The V and J genes are TRBV7-3 and TRBJ2-1; D gene ambiguous. The sequenced material came from PBMCs or a T cell subset sorted from them (not recorded which). DNA for the CDR3: TGTGCCAGCAGCATACATTGGGCAGACAATGAGCAGTTCTTC. It translates to CASSIHWADNEQFF.